Here is one T cell receptor beta chain with its context. Sequencing was performed with immunoSEQ multiplex PCR; in TCRdb, only in-frame clones are kept and a portion is missing. This sample carries roughly 65,000 clones, about 93% of them seen once, and the ten largest clones take approximately 1.5%. This sample is drawn from a study of T cell changes during pregnancy in multiple sclerosis. The CDR3 totals 12 residues. Looked up from germline, CDR1 is SGHTS and CDR2 is YDEGEE. V shed 0 bases and J shed 5 bases, with 6 bases lying between them. The TCR sequence derives from a female donor in good health, enrolled as a control in a pregnancy study. The specimen was peripheral blood, collected in the third trimester of pregnancy. This chain joins TRBV5-8 and TRBJ2-7; D gene unclear. The CDR3 coding sequence is TGTGCCAGCAGCTTGGCCTACGACGAGCAGTACTTC. This gives the protein CASSLAYDEQYF.